The source of this TCR beta chain is a study of cytomegalovirus exposure and HLA in healthy donors. The PCR used 60 Vbeta and 13 Jbeta primers. Assay used: immunoSEQ multiplex PCR; TCRdb lists only in-frame clones, some missing. The sample has about 150,000 clones, approximately 90% seen once; the top ten hold under 6.5%. This receptor was obtained from a woman in her 30s in good health and CMV-seronegative. Sequenced sample: PBMCs.

The CDR3 sequence is CASSQDLHNEQFF. The DNA for the CDR3 is TGTGCCAGTAGCCAGGACTTACACAATGAGCAGTTCTTC. The gene calls are TRBV19 and TRBJ2-1, with a tentative D call TRBD2 (5 bases). CDR3 length: 13 residues. Between the trimmed V and J ends, which lost 6 bases and 5 bases, there was a span of 11 bases. The germline CDR1 and CDR2 sequences are LNHDA and SQIVND (reference sequence).